This T cell receptor beta chain stems from a study of cytomegalovirus exposure and HLA in healthy donors. In the study overall: In terms of ancestry, the Caucasian-associated cluster contained roughly 81% of the roughly 400 genotyped donors. Findings and caveats of the study: A later analysis reportedly found fewer N-insertions in an Asian-associated ancestry cluster than the approximately 670-donor mean. Using a false discovery rate of 0.05, a later analysis showed that 16,951 TCR beta sequences were associated with HLA alleles. TCR beta chains numbering more than 150 were designated cytomegalovirus-associated.

The CDR3 is made up of 15 amino acids. Germline lookup yields CDR1 SEHNR and CDR2 FQNEAQ (reference sequence). This clone came up once. The antigen is not known. The junction departs from germline at one end; a sequencing error may be responsible. The PCR had 60 Vbeta and 13 Jbeta primers. Using immunoSEQ multiplex PCR, the repertoire was profiled, and TCRdb retains in-frame clones only, with some absent. The table records approximately 270,000 clones, 75% to 90% of them present only once. The sequencing sample was made of PBMCs. The sequence was obtained from a girl between 2 and 10 years old in good health and CMV-seronegative. The chain is built from TRBV7-9 and TRBJ1-1; 8 nucleotides agree with TRBD1. The DNA for the CDR3 is TGTTCCAGCAGCCGACTACAGGGGGGGAGCACTGAAGCTTTCTTT. The encoded protein is CSSSRLQGGSTEAFF.